The 20 T cell receptor beta chains below all came from one sample that was sequenced in a study of T cell responses to AZD1222 COVID-19 vaccine. Libraries were prepared by immunoSEQ multiplex PCR; TCRdb keeps only in-frame clonotypes and omits some of them. The sample has roughly 100,000 clones, approximately 90% seen once; the top ten hold about 9.3%. The specimen was peripheral blood, collected on day 0 of AZD1222 vaccination. These receptors were collected from an adult in good health.

The rearrangement links TRBV27 to TRBJ2-5; 10 bases align to TRBD1. Trimming cost V 5 bases and J 6 bases; bases outside gene matches: 3. Per the germline V gene, CDR1 is MNHEY and CDR2 is SMNVEV (reference sequence). This CDR3 spans 13 amino acids. CDR3 sequence: CASSGDRGKTQYF. Written as DNA, the CDR3 is TGTGCCAGCAGTGGGGACAGGGGAAAGACCCAGTACTTC.

This clone came up once. The gene calls are TRBV28 and TRBJ2-1; D call uncertain. CDR3 length: 16 residues. V was clipped by 6 bases and J by 0 bases, with 15 bases between them. Germline V gives CDR1 MDHEN, CDR2 SYDVKM. The DNA for the CDR3 is TGTGCCAGCAGCAAAAAGACTCTGCGCTCCTACAATGAGCAGTTCTTC. Translating it yields CASSKKTLRSYNEQFF.

This CDR3 is CASRGVRGGTEAFF. CDR3 DNA sequence: TGTGCCAGCAGGGGGGTGCGAGGTGGGACTGAAGCTTTCTTT. The chain couples TRBV2 to TRBJ1-1, with D perhaps matching TRBD1 (5 bases). CDR3 size: 14 residues. The ends were cut back, 6 bases at V and 5 bases at J, with 16 bases in the middle. Germline V gives CDR1 SNHLY, CDR2 FYNNEI.

The genes are TRBV9 and TRBJ1-2, with 8 bases fitting TRBD1. Germline CDR1 SGDLS, CDR2 YYNGEE. CDR3 length: 15 residues. With 3 bases clipped from V and 5 bases from J, the junction kept 9 bases outside the gene matches. In DNA form, the CDR3 reads TGTGCCAGCAGCGCCCACCTGGGACAGGAGTATGGCTACACCTTC. Encoded protein: CASSAHLGQEYGYTF.

The CDR3 nucleotides are TGCGCCAGCAGCCCAGGCCCCGGAAGTCGTCAGCCCCAGCATTTT. Translation gives CASSPGPGSRQPQHF. The rearrangement joins TRBV5-1 to TRBJ1-5, with D unresolved. The CDR3 spans 15 residues. Germline V CDR1 and CDR2: SGHRS, YFSETQ. Trimming pared 4 bases from V and 6 bases from J, leaving 17 bases between.

V and J are TRBV3-1 (or the pseudogene TRBV3-2) and TRBJ2-1; 7 bases align to TRBD2. V shed 4 bases and J 2 bases; nucleotides not matched to a gene: 5. Germline CDR1 is LGHDT and CDR2 is YNNKEL (reference sequence). The CDR3 is 15 residues long. The CDR3 protein is CASSLTSRAYNEQFF. CDR3 DNA: TGTGCCAGCAGCCTGACTAGCAGAGCCTACAATGAGCAGTTCTTC.

CDR3 sequence: CASSYQILLTEAFF. The CDR3 nucleotides read TGTGCCAGCAGTTACCAAATTTTGTTGACTGAAGCTTTCTTT. The chain recombines TRBV6-2 or TRBV6-3 with TRBJ1-1; no clear D. This CDR3 is 14 amino acids long. Germline-derived CDR1 and CDR2 are MNHEY and SVGEGT. The V gene lost 2 bases and the J gene lost 5 bases, with 12 bases spanning the gap.

V is TRBV24-1 and J is TRBJ2-3; 7 bases map to TRBD2. CDR3 length equals 16 residues. V shed 0 bases and J 1 base; nucleotides not matched to a gene: 3. The germline V gene has CDR1 KGHDR and CDR2 SFDVKD. The CDR3 DNA follows: TGTGCCACCAGTGATTTGGGTCGGGAGGGCACAGATACGCAGTATTTT. It is translated as CATSDLGREGTDTQYF.

CDR3 nucleotide sequence: TGTGCCATCAGTGCCGGGCCAAACTACGAGCAGTACTTC. Translating gives CAISAGPNYEQYF. The chain carries TRBV10-3 and TRBJ2-7, with D unclear. Germline V lookup: CDR1 ENHRY, CDR2 SYGVKD. This CDR3 has 13 residues. Trimming removed 4 bases from V and 3 bases from J, with 10 bases in between.

V and J are TRBV7-8 and TRBJ2-1; possibly TRBD2 for D (6 bases). V was shortened by 6 bases and J by 3 bases, with 15 bases between the two germline ends. The CDR3 runs to 15 residues. Germline CDR1 reads SGHVS; CDR2 reads FQNEAQ. This CDR3 reads CASRAPRRDYNEQFF. The DNA of the CDR3 is TGTGCCAGCAGAGCGCCCCGGCGGGACTACAATGAGCAGTTCTTC.

This clone occurred a few times. The gene calls are TRBV3-1 (or the pseudogene TRBV3-2) and TRBJ2-7, with D unclear. The germline gives CDR1 LGHDT, CDR2 YNNKEL (reference sequence). The CDR3 length is 12 residues. V was clipped by 1 base and J by 6 bases, with 7 bases between them. In DNA form, the CDR3 reads TGTGCCAGCAGCCAAGCTCGTGGCGAGCAGTACTTC. It encodes CASSQARGEQYF.

The V and J genes are TRBV10-3 and TRBJ1-6; D perhaps matches TRBD1 (5 bases). With 0 bases removed from V and 6 bases from J, the gap between germline ends came to 9 bases. The CDR3 contains 15 residues. The V gene's germline CDR1 is ENHRY and CDR2 SYGVKD. CDR3 coding DNA: TGTGCCATCAGTGAGTCGAAGGGGTCTAATTCACCCCTCCACTTT. This codes for CAISESKGSNSPLHF.

The gene calls are TRBV5-4 and TRBJ1-2, with a possible D match to TRBD1 (6 bases). V lost 3 bases and J lost 4, with 25 bases in between. CDR3 length: 18 amino acids. Germline V gene lookup returns CDR1 SGHNT and CDR2 YYREEE (reference sequence). The CDR3 region has the DNA TGTGCCAGCAGCTCCTGGATCCGGACAGTCCTGTCCGTCTATGGCTACACCTTC. It is translated as CASSSWIRTVLSVYGYTF.

The chain employs TRBV19 and TRBJ2-5; 9 bases map to TRBD2. The CDR3 is 18 residues long. The V and J ends lost 5 bases and 1 base, in that order; junction bases with no gene match: 14. Germline loops: CDR1 LNHDA, CDR2 SQIVND (reference sequence). The chain's CDR3 is CASSAGLATPGGQETQYF. CDR3 DNA sequence: TGTGCCAGTAGTGCGGGACTAGCTACCCCCGGGGGCCAAGAGACCCAGTACTTC.

This clone was recorded a few times. V is TRBV5-1 and J is TRBJ2-3; possibly TRBD1 for D (5 bases). V shed 3 bases and J shed 6 bases, with 17 bases lying between them. CDR3 length: 15 residues. CDR1 and CDR2 (germline): SGHRS, YFSETQ. The CDR3, as DNA: TGCGCCAGCAGCTGGCTAGGGGTCCTTGCTGATACGCAGTATTTT. It translates to CASSWLGVLADTQYF.

The chain is built from TRBV30 and TRBJ1-1; 7 nucleotides match TRBD1. V lost 4 bases, J lost 1 base, and 6 bases stayed unmatched. CDR1 is GTSNPN and CDR2 is SVGIG in the germline V gene (reference sequence). The CDR3 has 14 residues. The CDR3 region is CAWTTGQKNTEAFF. The CDR3 DNA is TGTGCCTGGACCACGGGACAGAAGAACACTGAAGCTTTCTTT.

This sequence joins TRBV2 and TRBJ2-7, with D unresolved. With 8 bases removed from V and 4 bases from J, the gap between germline ends came to 9 bases. The CDR3 length is 11 residues. The germline gives CDR1 SNHLY, CDR2 FYNNEI. DNA for the CDR3: TGTGCCAGCGCAGGAGCTTACGAGCAGTACTTC. Protein sequence: CASAGAYEQYF.

This chain joins TRBV7-3 and TRBJ2-7; D ambiguous. The V end lost 5 bases, the J end lost 6 bases, and 14 bases lay between the germline ends. This CDR3 region has 13 residues. The germline gives CDR1 SGHTA, CDR2 FQGTGA. For the CDR3, the DNA is TGTGCCAGCAGCATAGTCCCAGAAGGCGAGCAGTACTTC. It specifies CASSIVPEGEQYF. The variable domain in full, with the rest retrieved from reference TRBV7-3 and TRBJ2-7, is GAGVSQTPSNKVTEKGKYVELRCDPISGHTALYWYRQSLGQGPEFLIYFQGTGAADDSGLPNDRFFAVRPEGSVSTLKIQRTERGDSAVYLCASSIVPEGEQYFGPGTRLTVT.

The count of this clone is one. V gene TRBV10-1 combines with J gene TRBJ2-5; D unresolved. Germline CDR1 WNHNN, CDR2 SYGVQD (reference sequence). The V and J ends lost 2 bases and 2 bases respectively, with 6 bases between them. There are 13 residues in the CDR3. The CDR3 DNA reads TGCGCCAGCAGTGAGGTACAACAAGAGACCCAGTACTTC. Encoded protein: CASSEVQQETQYF.

The V and J genes are TRBV20-1 and TRBJ1-1; D unclear. Between the trimmed V and J ends, which lost 8 bases and 7 bases, there was a span of 14 bases. Germline CDR1 is DFQATT and CDR2 is SNEGSKA (reference sequence). CDR3 length equals 11 residues. CDR3 sequence reads: CSTARSGEAFF. In DNA, the CDR3 is TGCAGTACCGCTAGATCAGGTGAAGCTTTCTTT.